This T cell receptor (beta chain) emerged from a study of T cells in localized non-small cell lung cancer. TCRdb keeps only in-frame clones here, not all; method: immunoSEQ multiplex PCR. The sample consists of some 10,000 clones, approximately 91% of them appearing once. This CDR3 is 13 amino acids long. Germline CDR1 is SGHTA and CDR2 is FQGNSA. V was pared by 2 bases and J by 9 bases, with 13 bases between. Here the sequenced sample was peripheral blood, taken before any cancer treatment. This clonotype was obtained from an older male donor with stage III lung adenocarcinoma. The chain is built from TRBV7-2 and TRBJ1-1, with D unresolved. The CDR3 DNA follows: TGTGCCAGCAGCTTAAGTTCGGGGAACCAAGCTTTCTTT. This encodes CASSLSSGNQAFF.